A single sample is the source of the 18 T cell receptor beta chains below, sequenced in a study of identical twins. TCRdb fed the 5' RACE reads into MiXCR, producing one record per CDR3 protein. The sample holds about 690,000 distinct CDR3 sequences, roughly 6.2% seen once. Sequencing input: naive T cells sorted from blood. Source of these receptors: a man between 18 and 29 years old in good health.

The chain is built from TRBV6-2 or TRBV6-3 and TRBJ1-5; D is perhaps TRBD1 (5 bases). From germline, CDR1 is MNHEY and CDR2 SVGEGT. The CDR3 sequence is 15 residues long. Trimming removed 4 bases at V and 5 bases at J, with 15 bases between. In DNA form, the CDR3 reads TGTGCCAGCAGTTTGTCCAGAAGGGGCGATCAGCCCCAGCATTTT. Its protein product is CASSLSRRGDQPQHF.

This clonotype was seen a few times. The chain recombines TRBV18 with TRBJ1-1, with 7 nucleotides matching TRBD1. Germline V CDR1 and CDR2: KGHSH, LQKENI. The length of the CDR3 is 15 residues. J gave up 4 bases and V 1 base, and 6 bases lay outside the gene matches. The CDR3 region is CASSPQTGDSTEAFF. CDR3 sequence (DNA): TGTGCCAGCTCACCACAAACAGGGGACAGCACTGAAGCTTTCTTT.

This clonotype was counted ten times or more. V is TRBV5-1 and J is TRBJ2-1, with 8 bases matching TRBD2. The CDR3 has 17 residues. Per germline, CDR1 SGHRS and CDR2 YFSETQ. J lost 0 bases, V lost 4 bases, and 9 bases had no gene match. The CDR3 DNA reads TGCGCCAGCAGCCTGACGAACCTAGCGGGCTCCTACAATGAGCAGTTCTTC. It codes for CASSLTNLAGSYNEQFF.

This clonotype has ten or more counts. The chain employs TRBV29-1 and TRBJ2-1, with D tentatively TRBD2 (6 bases). The length of the CDR3 is 18 residues. V was shortened by 7 bases and J by 1 base, with 26 bases between the two germline ends. Germline V gene lookup returns CDR1 SQVTM and CDR2 ANQGSEA. The CDR3: CSGVKGLHLSTSYNEQFF. The CDR3 DNA sequence: TGCAGCGGGGTGAAGGGACTGCATTTATCCACATCCTACAATGAGCAGTTCTTC.

This clonotype has a count of ten or more. J is TRBJ2-5 and V is TRBV4-2; no clear D gene. V was shortened by 2 bases and J by 1 base, with 5 bases between the two germline ends. The CDR3 contains 13 residues. The germline CDR1 and CDR2 sequences are LGHNA and YNFKEQ. The CDR3 protein is CASSQNVQETQYF. The CDR3 DNA reads TGTGCCAGCAGCCAAAACGTCCAAGAGACCCAGTACTTC.

This chain connects TRBV3-1 to TRBJ2-5; D gene uncertain. Deletions cut 0 bases from V and 5 bases from J, with 13 bases between. This CDR3 contains 15 residues. Germline lookup yields CDR1 LGHDT and CDR2 YNNKEL (reference sequence). DNA of the CDR3: TGTGCCAGCAGCCAAGAAGTGGCTAGTCGGGAGACCCAGTACTTC. Protein sequence: CASSQEVASRETQYF.

This clonotype was detected many times. The genes are TRBV20-1 and TRBJ2-5; D perhaps matches TRBD2 (5 bases). CDR3 length: 13 residues. Germline values: CDR1 DFQATT, CDR2 SNEGSKA (reference sequence). Trimming shortened V by 6 bases and J by 5 bases, and 16 bases separated the two germline ends. The CDR3 sequence: CSADGLPWETQYF. The CDR3 nucleotides are TGCAGTGCCGATGGACTTCCGTGGGAGACCCAGTACTTC.

The chain recombines TRBV7-9 with TRBJ2-5; TRBD2 might be the D (6 bases). Trimming removed 4 bases from V and 4 bases from J, with 13 bases in between. This CDR3 is 14 amino acids long. Germline assignment: CDR1 SEHNR and CDR2 FQNEAQ (reference sequence). CDR3 protein: CASSSASDGETQYF. The CDR3 coding sequence is TGTGCCAGCAGCTCCGCTAGCGACGGAGAGACCCAGTACTTC.

The rearrangement uses TRBV6-1 and TRBJ2-3; D ambiguous. This CDR3 spans 12 amino acids. Per germline, CDR1 MNHNS and CDR2 SASEGT. V dropped 1 base and J dropped 5 bases, with 4 bases sitting between them. The CDR3, as DNA: TGTGCCAGCAGTGAAGTCTTAGATACGCAGTATTTT. It translates to CASSEVLDTQYF.

In this sample, this clonotype turned up many times. This chain links TRBV5-6 with TRBJ2-7; D is perhaps TRBD1 or TRBD2 (7 bases each). Germline CDR1 and CDR2: SGHDT and YYEEEE. The CDR3 is made up of 12 amino acids. Trimming cost V 4 bases and J 12 bases, with 17 bases left between them. CDR3 in amino acids: CASSSGTADRYF. CDR3 nucleotide sequence: TGTGCCAGCAGCAGCGGGACAGCGGACCGGTACTTC.

This clonotype appeared many times. The V call is TRBV7-9, the J call TRBJ2-4; D remains unclear. This CDR3 spans 12 amino acids. CDR1 is SEHNR and CDR2 is FQNEAQ in the germline V gene (reference sequence). V lost 7 bases and J lost 5, with 9 bases in between. CDR3 region: CASTPGENIQYF. For the CDR3, the DNA is TGTGCCAGCACCCCTGGGGAAAACATTCAGTACTTC.

The rearrangement uses TRBV15 and TRBJ2-7; D tentatively reads TRBD1 or TRBD2 (5 bases each). CDR3 size: 13 residues. Germline-derived CDR1 and CDR2 are LNHNV and YYDKDF (reference sequence). The CDR3 coding sequence is TGTGCCACCAGTAGAGGGGAGCCCTACGAGCAGTACGTC. Protein sequence: CATSRGEPYEQYV.

This clonotype was seen at least ten times. Here the CDR3 reads CATSDHRDFQETQYF. The CDR3 DNA reads TGTGCCACCAGTGATCACCGGGATTTTCAAGAGACCCAGTACTTC. The gene calls are TRBV24-1 and TRBJ2-5; D might be TRBD2 (5 bases). Trimming took off 3 bases at V and 2 bases at J, with 12 bases between the two ends. Germline CDR1 is KGHDR and CDR2 is SFDVKD. There are 15 residues in the CDR3.

The chain combines TRBV4-2 with TRBJ1-2; TRBD1 is a possible D gene (5 bases). The ends were cut back, 0 bases at V and 8 bases at J, with 19 bases in the middle. This CDR3 contains 16 residues. In germline, CDR1 is LGHNA, CDR2 YNFKEQ. The CDR3 bases are TGTGCCAGCAGCCAAGATGCCTTTGGCAGGGAAGGAGGCTACACCTTC. Protein product: CASSQDAFGREGGYTF.

The gene calls are TRBV7-9 and TRBJ2-2; no firm D call. This CDR3 region has 15 residues. V was clipped by 5 bases and J by 7 bases, with 17 bases between them. The germline V gene has CDR1 SEHNR and CDR2 FQNEAQ (reference sequence). The CDR3 sequence is CASSHPPDGYGELFF. In DNA form, the CDR3 reads TGTGCCAGCAGCCATCCTCCGGACGGGTACGGGGAGCTGTTTTTT.

This clonotype was picked up many times. The chain combines TRBV12-3 or TRBV12-4 with TRBJ1-3; D remains ambiguous. V lost 5 bases and J 4 bases, leaving 21 bases between the germline ends. The length of the CDR3 is 17 residues. The CDR3 here is CASSQIPEPLAGNTIYF. CDR3 nucleotides: TGTGCCAGCAGTCAGATTCCGGAACCCCTAGCGGGAAACACCATATATTTT.

There are a few counts of this clonotype. This chain links TRBV7-9 with TRBJ2-7, with 9 positions matching TRBD1. Germline trimming cut 5 bases from V and 0 bases from J; bases unmatched to any gene: 8. The CDR3 length is 16 residues. Germline V lookup: CDR1 SEHNR, CDR2 FQNEAQ (reference sequence). The CDR3 nucleotides read TGTGCCAGCAGCCCCCGCGGGACAGGGAGCTCCTACGAGCAGTACGTC. It translates to CASSPRGTGSSYEQYV.

This clonotype showed up many times. The V call is TRBV28, the J call TRBJ2-2; possible D gene TRBD1, 6 bases. Between the trimmed V and J ends, which lost 6 bases and 1 base, there was a span of 9 bases. This CDR3 has 14 amino acids. Per germline, CDR1 MDHEN and CDR2 SYDVKM. CDR3 residues: CASRHRVNTGELFF. In DNA form, the CDR3 reads TGTGCCAGCAGACACAGGGTGAACACCGGGGAGCTGTTTTTT.